This T cell receptor beta chain was found in a study of cytomegalovirus exposure and HLA in healthy donors. Across the study: A previous analysis identified 90 million to 140 million unique TCR beta sequences derived from around 200 million T cells.

The CDR3 loop spans 15 amino acids. CDR1 is SGHRS, CDR2 YFSETQ, per germline. V dropped 1 base and J dropped 7 bases, with 14 bases sitting between them. PCR amplification relied on 60 Vbeta primers (plus 13 Jbeta primers). Profiled with immunoSEQ multiplex PCR; TCRdb holds only in-frame clones, not every one. The sample includes about 110,000 clones, about 80% of them seen just once. This clone was picked up a small number of times. What it recognizes is unknown. The study's findings and limits: Serostatus for CMV was the only available immune exposure information. A reported reduction in N-insertions relative to the approximately 670-donor mean was seen in an Asian-associated ancestry cluster in a later analysis.

The rearrangement uses TRBV5-1 and TRBJ1-4; D perhaps matches TRBD1 (5 bases). This TCR derives from an older woman in good health and CMV-seropositive. The sequenced sample was PBMCs. The CDR3 DNA reads as TGCGCCAGCAGCTTGTTGTCAGGGCCTTTTGAAAAACTGTTTTTT. Translating gives CASSLLSGPFEKLFF.